Listed here are 26 T cell receptor beta chains from one sample, sequenced in a study of OX40 agonist ivuxolimab in advanced cancers. Assay: immunoSEQ multiplex PCR; the TCRdb copy retains only in-frame clones and omits some. The table has around 53,000 clones, 85% seen once; the top ten hold about a fifth. This sample comprised CD4+ or CD8+ T cells sorted from blood, obtained in a trial of the OX40 agonist ivuxolimab. The receptors come from an adult with an advanced solid tumor such as melanoma, head and neck, liver or kidney cancer.

CDR3: CASSPRDGGAHSPLHF. For the CDR3, the DNA is TGTGCCAGCAGCCCCCGGGACGGAGGCGCGCATTCACCCCTCCACTTT. The chain uses TRBV7-9 and TRBJ1-6; tentative D call: TRBD1 (5 bases). The CDR3 totals 16 residues. The V gene's germline CDR1 is SEHNR and CDR2 FQNEAQ (reference sequence). Trimming shortened V by 5 bases and J by 8 bases, and 19 bases separated the two germline ends.

This clone was found a few times. The V call is TRBV9, the J call TRBJ1-2, with a possible D match to TRBD1 (6 bases). The CDR3 has 13 amino acids. Germline V lookup: CDR1 SGDLS, CDR2 YYNGEE. V was clipped by 5 bases and J by 3 bases, with 11 bases between them. The DNA for the CDR3 is TGTGCCAGCAGTGGGGACACCTACTATGGCTACACCTTC. Translating it yields CASSGDTYYGYTF. The variable domain in full, with the rest retrieved from reference TRBV9 and TRBJ1-2, is DSGVTQTPKHLITATGQRVTLRCSPRSGDLSVYWYQQSLDQGLQFLIQYYNGEERAKGNILERFSAQQFPDLHSELNLSSLELGDSALYFCASSGDTYYGYTFGSGTRLTVV.

The chain uses TRBV30 and TRBJ2-2; D uncertain. Germline V gene data show CDR1 as GTSNPN and CDR2 as SVGIG (reference sequence). The CDR3 has 18 residues. The V and J ends lost 0 bases and 1 base respectively, with 18 bases between them. CDR3 amino acids: CAWSVDRLKDENTGELFF. In nucleotides, the CDR3 is TGTGCCTGGAGTGTTGATAGGCTGAAGGATGAGAACACCGGGGAGCTGTTTTTT.

This chain links TRBV7-8 with TRBJ1-1; D call uncertain. Trimming pared 3 bases from V and 1 base from J, leaving 6 bases between. This CDR3 has 13 residues. CDR1 is SGHVS and CDR2 is FQNEAQ in the germline V gene. The CDR3 protein is CASSLEPNTEAFF. CDR3 in DNA: TGTGCCAGCAGCTTGGAGCCGAACACTGAAGCTTTCTTT.

The rearrangement joins TRBV4-1 to TRBJ2-5; TRBD1 agrees at 10 bases. J gave up 4 bases and V 6 bases, and 11 bases lay outside the gene matches. Per the germline V gene, CDR1 is MGHRA and CDR2 is YSYEKL. The CDR3 totals 16 residues. The CDR3 sequence: CASRGQGLGTRETQYF. The CDR3, as DNA: TGCGCCAGCAGGGGACAGGGGCTTGGCACACGAGAGACCCAGTACTTC.

By sample fraction, this clone is medium-sized. The rearrangement joins TRBV5-1 to TRBJ1-1, with 8 bases fitting TRBD1. The V gene end was trimmed by 3 bases and the J gene end by 1 base; junction bases not matched to a gene: 2. Looked up from germline, CDR1 is SGHRS and CDR2 is YFSETQ. This CDR3 contains 14 residues. CDR3 amino acids: CASSYRGENTEAFF. CDR3 DNA: TGCGCCAGCAGCTACAGGGGGGAGAACACTGAAGCTTTCTTT.

This clone was seen more than once but under ten times. This chain joins TRBV29-1 and TRBJ2-5; TRBD2 matches at 8 bases. With 2 bases clipped from V and 5 bases from J, the junction kept 10 bases outside the gene matches. Germline V lookup: CDR1 SQVTM, CDR2 ANQGSEA. The CDR3 is 15 amino acids. The chain's CDR3 is CSVESAGVGRETQYF. The CDR3 DNA reads as TGCAGCGTTGAATCAGCGGGGGTCGGAAGGGAGACCCAGTACTTC.

This clone was counted only a few times. The chain uses TRBV2 and TRBJ2-1, with 11 positions matching TRBD2. V shed 6 bases, J shed 6 bases, and the junction held 10 bases outside the gene matches. Germline-derived CDR1 and CDR2 are SNHLY and FYNNEI. This CDR3 is built from 16 residues. DNA of the CDR3: TGTGCCAGCAGACCTGAGGGAGGGACTAGCGGCAATGAGCAGTTCTTC. As protein: CASRPEGGTSGNEQFF.

The rearrangement joins TRBV19 to TRBJ2-2; TRBD2 might be the D (6 bases). The CDR3 is made up of 13 amino acids. The germline V gene encodes CDR1 LNHDA and CDR2 SQIVND (reference sequence). The V end lost 3 bases, the J end lost 6 bases, and 8 bases lay between the germline ends. This CDR3 is CASSIWGAGELFF. The CDR3 nucleotides are TGTGCCAGTAGTATCTGGGGGGCCGGGGAGCTGTTTTTT. The whole variable domain, filled in from reference TRBV19 and TRBJ2-2, reads DGGITQSPKYLFRKEGQNVTLSCEQNLNHDAMYWYRQDPGQGLRLIYYSQIVNDFQKGDIAEGYSVSREKKESFPLTVTSAQKNPTAFYLCASSIWGAGELFFGEGSRLTVL.

In its sample, this clone was seen once. The CDR3 bases are TGTGCCAGCAGCGTCCAGGGGGCTTTAACAGATACGCAGTATTTT. Protein product: CASSVQGALTDTQYF. This chain uses TRBV9 with TRBJ2-3; 8 nucleotides match TRBD1. CDR1 is SGDLS and CDR2 is YYNGEE in the germline V gene. This CDR3 has 15 amino acids. V lost 2 bases and J lost 3; bases outside the gene matches: 5.

The V call is TRBV7-9, the J call TRBJ1-1; D uncertain. This CDR3 spans 13 amino acids. The germline V gene has CDR1 SEHNR and CDR2 FQNEAQ (reference sequence). V was shortened by 1 base and J by 4 bases, with 7 bases between the two germline ends. CDR3 DNA sequence: TGTGCCAGCAGCTTAGTCACAACCACTGAAGCTTTCTTT. This codes for CASSLVTTTEAFF.

The genes are TRBV7-6 and TRBJ2-1, with 8 positions matching TRBD2. The V gene's germline CDR1 is SGHVS and CDR2 FNYEAQ. There are 15 residues in the CDR3. J was trimmed by 7 bases and V by 5 bases; bases with no gene match: 10. CDR3 bases: TGTGCCAGCAGCCCCAGCGGGGGCGCCGGGAATGAGCAGTTCTTC. Amino acid sequence: CASSPSGGAGNEQFF.

This chain connects TRBV25-1 to TRBJ2-3; D is uncertain. The CDR3 runs 12 residues. Trimming took off 3 bases at V and 5 bases at J, with 6 bases between the two ends. CDR1 is MGHDK and CDR2 is SYGVNS in the germline V gene. Here the CDR3 reads CASSEGVDTQYF. DNA of the CDR3: TGTGCCAGCAGTGAGGGTGTAGATACGCAGTATTTT.

The rearrangement joins TRBV7-2 to TRBJ1-1; tentative D call: TRBD1 (5 bases). Germline CDR1 and CDR2: SGHTA and FQGNSA. CDR3 size: 16 residues. Between the trimmed V and J ends, which lost 2 bases and 5 bases, there was a span of 18 bases. The CDR3 here is CASSLKAGHLTTEAFF. The CDR3 nucleotides are TGTGCCAGCAGCTTAAAGGCCGGACACCTGACGACTGAAGCTTTCTTT.

The genes are TRBV19 and TRBJ1-4; D uncertain. Trimming removed 3 bases from V and 7 bases from J, with 21 bases in between. This CDR3 is built from 17 residues. Germline CDR1 is LNHDA and CDR2 is SQIVND (reference sequence). The CDR3 sequence: CASSMAIGSQAGEKLFF. The CDR3 nucleotides read TGTGCCAGTAGTATGGCGATTGGATCCCAAGCGGGTGAAAAACTGTTTTTT.

As concerns this clone: The sample carries other DNA sequences with the same CDR3. The chain has TRBV27 and TRBJ1-5; a possible D gene is TRBD1 (6 bases). This CDR3 is 15 amino acids long. Germline-derived CDR1 and CDR2 are MNHEY and SMNVEV (reference sequence). The V and J ends lost 5 bases and 3 bases respectively, with 14 bases between them. This chain's CDR3 is CASSPGTTNNQPQHF. CDR3 DNA: TGTGCCAGCAGTCCTGGGACAACGAACAATCAGCCCCAGCATTTT.

In this sample, this clone turned up once. The V gene is TRBV28, the J gene TRBJ2-1, with D perhaps assigned TRBD1 or TRBD2 (5 bases each). The CDR3 is 15 amino acids. CDR1 and CDR2 (germline): MDHEN, SYDVKM. With 2 bases removed from V and 0 bases from J, the gap between germline ends came to 8 bases. CDR3 region: CASSLGTSSYNEQFF. In nucleotides, the CDR3 is TGTGCCAGCAGTTTAGGGACCAGCTCCTACAATGAGCAGTTCTTC.

This chain links TRBV7-6 with TRBJ1-1; no clear D gene. The CDR3 is 13 amino acids. Germline lookup yields CDR1 SGHVS and CDR2 FNYEAQ. Trimming left V 3 bases short and J 5 bases short, with 10 bases between. The CDR3 nucleotides are TGTGCCAGCAGCTTTGCGGTTGAGACTGAAGCTTTCTTT. Residues: CASSFAVETEAFF.

The chain is built from TRBV30 and TRBJ2-7, with D maybe TRBD2 (5 bases). The CDR3 is 14 residues long. CDR1 GTSNPN and CDR2 SVGIG come from the germline V gene (reference sequence). The V and J ends lost 0 bases and 5 bases respectively, with 14 bases between them. The CDR3 coding sequence is TGTGCCTGGAGTGTACGCGGGTCGGGCGACGAGCAGTACTTC. Translation: CAWSVRGSGDEQYF.

CDR3 DNA: TGTGCCAGCAGTGAGATCCCCGGGACAGGAGCAAGAAGTGAAAAACTGTTTTTT. This gives the protein CASSEIPGTGARSEKLFF. V and J are TRBV25-1 and TRBJ1-4, with 8 positions matching TRBD1. Trimming removed 3 bases from V and 7 bases from J; junction bases left unmatched: 16. CDR1 and CDR2 from the germline V gene are MGHDK and SYGVNS. This CDR3 contains 18 residues.

The gene calls are TRBV5-1 and TRBJ2-7; a weak D match, TRBD1 (7 bases). Germline V gene data show CDR1 as SGHRS and CDR2 as YFSETQ. With 0 bases removed from V and 0 bases from J, the gap between germline ends came to 28 bases. The CDR3 is made up of 21 amino acids. In nucleotides, the CDR3 is TGCGCCAGCAGCTTGGAGTCGCGGTGGGCAGGGGGGCGAAAAAACTCCTACGAGCAGTACTTC. It encodes CASSLESRWAGGRKNSYEQYF.

The chain employs TRBV4-3 and TRBJ2-7; TRBD1 aligns across 9 bases. The CDR3 is made up of 14 amino acids. Germline values: CDR1 LGHNA, CDR2 YSLEER. Trimming cost V 3 bases and J 5 bases; bases outside gene matches: 5. The CDR3 nucleotides read TGCGCCAGCAGCCACGGACAGGGGCTCGACGAGCAGTACTTC. It specifies CASSHGQGLDEQYF.

The chain recombines TRBV5-4 with TRBJ2-7, with 9 bases identical to TRBD1. Per the germline V gene, CDR1 is SGHNT and CDR2 is YYREEE (reference sequence). The CDR3 sequence is 13 residues long. J gave up 5 bases and V 2 bases, and 2 bases lay outside the gene matches. The CDR3 DNA sequence: TGTGCCAGCAGCTTACAGGGGGCTCACGAGCAGTACGTC. Protein product: CASSLQGAHEQYV.

CDR3 protein: CASSFLNVAGNTIYF. DNA of the CDR3: TGTGCCAGCAGCTTTCTCAACGTGGCGGGAAACACCATATATTTT. The J gene is TRBJ1-3, the V gene TRBV7-2, with D unclear. Germline loops: CDR1 SGHTA, CDR2 FQGNSA. The CDR3 is made up of 15 amino acids. V lost 3 bases, J lost 4 bases, and 13 bases lay in between.

The chain employs TRBV6-5 and TRBJ1-5; D not resolved. Per germline, CDR1 MNHEY and CDR2 SVGAGI. The ends were cut back, 4 bases at V and 0 bases at J, with 7 bases in the middle. The CDR3 loop spans 14 amino acids. The CDR3 DNA is TGTGCCAGCAGTTTCGACATTAGCAATCAGCCCCAGCATTTT. It codes for CASSFDISNQPQHF.

V usage is TRBV5-4 and J usage is TRBJ1-2; a possible D gene is TRBD1 (5 bases). Germline lookup yields CDR1 SGHNT and CDR2 YYREEE (reference sequence). V lost 3 bases to trimming and J lost 8 bases, with 8 bases between them. The length of the CDR3 is 11 residues. In DNA form, the CDR3 reads TGTGCCAGCAGCTGGGAGGGGGGCTACACCTTC. Translation gives CASSWEGGYTF.